The rows below give T cell receptor beta chains drawn from one sample of a study of T cells in localized non-small cell lung cancer. Measured with immunoSEQ multiplex PCR; TCRdb has only the in-frame clones, and not every one. The data contain under 55,000 clones, around 80% of them singletons. This specimen was PBMCs, taken before any cancer treatment. These TCRs come from a woman aged 40-70 years with stage II lung adenocarcinoma. The CDR3 runs from the conserved cysteine through the conserved F or W. The order of the fields is clone size, V gene, D gene, J gene, CDR3 DNA, CDR3 protein. A D gene is named only where the DNA matches it firmly. Expanded clones are given a class, and other clones once, few, many or no size at all.

once,TRBV18,TRBD2,TRBJ2-7,TGTGCCAGCTCACCAGGGACTAAGGACTACGAGCAGTACTTC,CASSPGTKDYEQYF
.,TRBV18,.,TRBJ2-1,TGTGCCAGCTCACCTTCGGACAGTGGGGGCAATGAGCAGTTCTTC,CASSPSDSGGNEQFF
.,TRBV28,.,TRBJ1-4,TGTGCCAGCAGGGATACGGCAACTAATGAAAAACTGTTTTTT,CASRDTATNEKLFF
.,TRBV6-6,TRBD1,TRBJ1-5,TGTGCCACCACATTGACAGGGCGTCGGAGCAATCAGCCCCAGCATTTT,CATTLTGRRSNQPQHF
.,TRBV4-3,.,TRBJ2-3,TGCGCCAGCAGCCAAGATTCCGGGGTGGCAGATACGCAGTATTTT,CASSQDSGVADTQYF
.,TRBV7-2,.,TRBJ1-5,TGTGCCAGCAGCTTGACGGTTAGCAATCAGCCCCAGCATTTT,CASSLTVSNQPQHF
.,TRBV11-2,TRBD2,TRBJ2-5,TGTGCCAGCAGCCGGGGGACTACTACAGAGACCCAGTACTTC,CASSRGTTTETQYF
.,TRBV28,.,TRBJ2-5,TGTGCCAGCAGTTGGCGTCGGGAGACCCAGTACTTC,CASSWRRETQYF
.,TRBV19,TRBD2,TRBJ2-1,TGTGCCAGTAGTATGGGCGTTTGGGAGACTAGCGGGGGCAATGAGCAGTTCTTC,CASSMGVWETSGGNEQFF
.,TRBV6-1,.,TRBJ1-3,TGTGCCAGCAGTGAGAGGGAGAAGGGGGACACCATATATTTT,CASSEREKGDTIYF
.,TRBV15,.,TRBJ2-5,TGTGCCACCAGCAGAGACCTTCAAGAGACCCAGTACTTC,CATSRDLQETQYF
.,TRBV2,.,TRBJ1-6,TGTGCCAGCAGCCCCAGTAGCTCCTATAATTCACCCCTCCACTTT,CASSPSSSYNSPLHF
few,TRBV7-3,TRBD1,TRBJ2-5,TGTGCCAGCAGCCCATCCGTGACAGGGTCGGAGACCCAGTACTTC,CASSPSVTGSETQYF
.,TRBV2,TRBD1,TRBJ1-5,TGTGCCACCGCAGGGGGACAGGGCAATCAGCCCCAGCATTTT,CATAGGQGNQPQHF
.,TRBV6-5,TRBD1,TRBJ1-1,TGTGCCAGCAGTTCCGATGACAGGGTTCGAGCTTTCTTT,CASSSDDRVRAFF
.,TRBV5-6,.,TRBJ2-1,TGTGCCAGCAGCTTGGCGGCGGGGCTCAGCTCCTACAATGAGCAGTTCTTC,CASSLAAGLSSYNEQFF
.,TRBV28,.,TRBJ2-7,TGTGCCAGCAGTTTAGGCCGACAGTACGAGCAGTGCTTC,CASSLGRQYEQCF
.,TRBV27,.,TRBJ1-1,TGTGCCAGCACAGGGGTGAACACTGAAGCTTTCTTT,CASTGVNTEAFF
.,TRBV7-8,.,TRBJ1-3,TGTGCCAGCAGCTTGGGGCTCCAGAGCTCTGGAAACACCATATATTTT,CASSLGLQSSGNTIYF
few,TRBV13,TRBD2,TRBJ2-7,TGTGCCAGCAGCTCGCTGCCACTAGCGGCCGCCTACGAGCAGTACTTC,CASSSLPLAAAYEQYF
.,TRBV11-3,TRBD1,TRBJ2-1,TGTGCCAGCAGCTCAAGGGGGCAGGGTGAGCAGTTCTTC,CASSSRGQGEQFF
.,TRBV18,.,TRBJ2-3,TGTGCCAGCTCACCCGGCCCCCAGGGGACAGATACGCAGTATTTT,CASSPGPQGTDTQYF
.,TRBV28,.,TRBJ1-6,TGTGCCAGCGGCCGGGGGGGTTATAATTCACCCCTCCACTTT,CASGRGGYNSPLHF
.,TRBV12-5,.,TRBJ2-1,TGTGCTAGTGGCCCGGGCAAGAACTACAATGAGCAGTTCTTC,CASGPGKNYNEQFF
.,TRBV29-1,.,TRBJ1-4,TGCAGCGCGTTATTATCAGGGGATAATGAAAAACTGTTTTTT,CSALLSGDNEKLFF
few,TRBV19,TRBD1,TRBJ1-5,TGTGCCAGTAGTATAGATAACAGGGGGAGCAATCAGCCCCAGCATTTT,CASSIDNRGSNQPQHF
.,TRBV9,.,TRBJ1-4,TGTGCCAGCAGCCCTCAGGTTCAAGGGGAAAAACTGTTTTTT,CASSPQVQGEKLFF
.,TRBV28,TRBD1,TRBJ1-5,TGTGCCACCTACGCGGGACAGGGATATCAGCCCCAGCATTTT,CATYAGQGYQPQHF
few,TRBV2,.,TRBJ1-1,TGTGCCAGCAAAGACAGGAGCACTGAAGCTTTCTTT,CASKDRSTEAFF
once,TRBV7-2,TRBD2,TRBJ2-7,TGTGCCAGCAGCCCGATGGGACTAGCCTACGAGCAGTACTTC,CASSPMGLAYEQYF
.,TRBV6-5,.,TRBJ2-5,TGTGCCAGCAGTTATGGTAGGCGTGACCAAGAGACCCAGTACTTC,CASSYGRRDQETQYF
.,TRBV5-1,.,TRBJ2-5,TGCGCCAGCAGATGGGGGTTTCAAGAGACCCAGTACTTC,CASRWGFQETQYF
.,TRBV7-2,TRBD1,TRBJ1-2,TGTGCCAGCAGCCCCCGGACAGGGGCGGGCTACACCTTC,CASSPRTGAGYTF
once,TRBV18,.,TRBJ1-4,TGTGCCAGCTCACCCGGGGGCGGGGATGAAAAACTGTTTTTT,CASSPGGGDEKLFF
.,TRBV5-1,.,TRBJ2-5,TGCGCCAGCAGCCGGGGGTCTGAAGAGACCCAGTACTTC,CASSRGSEETQYF
.,TRBV2,TRBD1,TRBJ2-2,TGTGCCAGCAGTTTACAACAGGGGGCGTCCGGGGAGCTGTTTTTT,CASSLQQGASGELFF
.,TRBV19,.,TRBJ2-4,TGTGCCAGTAGTGCACAGGGTTATTTAGCCAAAAACATTCAGTACTTC,CASSAQGYLAKNIQYF
.,TRBV7-3,.,TRBJ2-3,TGTGCCAGCAGCCCGGACTCCTTAGATACGCAGTATTTT,CASSPDSLDTQYF
.,TRBV5-1,.,TRBJ2-5,TGCGCCAGCAGCGCCGATGTGGGGGCGAGGGAGACCCAGTACTTC,CASSADVGARETQYF
few,TRBV18,TRBD2,TRBJ2-2,TGTGCCAGCTCACCACTACTTAGCGGGAGGAACACCGGGGAGCTGTTTTTT,CASSPLLSGRNTGELFF
.,TRBV18,TRBD1,TRBJ1-1,TGTGCCAGCTCACCACGTCAGGGGGCAACAAGGAACACTGAAGCTTTCTTT,CASSPRQGATRNTEAFF
few,TRBV4-3,.,TRBJ1-6,TGCGCCAGCAGCCAAGACGCGAGCTCCTATAATTCACCCCTCCACTTT,CASSQDASSYNSPLHF
.,TRBV27,TRBD1,TRBJ2-3,TGTGCCAGCAGTTCACGGACAGGGGTCACAGATACGCAGTATTTT,CASSSRTGVTDTQYF
.,TRBV7-9,TRBD1,TRBJ2-7,TGTGCCAGCAGCCTAGGGACAGGGGGCGCGGACGAGCAGTACTTC,CASSLGTGGADEQYF
.,TRBV7-9,.,TRBJ1-2,TGTGCCAGCAGCTTTACGGCGGGCACCTACTATGGCTACACCTTC,CASSFTAGTYYGYTF